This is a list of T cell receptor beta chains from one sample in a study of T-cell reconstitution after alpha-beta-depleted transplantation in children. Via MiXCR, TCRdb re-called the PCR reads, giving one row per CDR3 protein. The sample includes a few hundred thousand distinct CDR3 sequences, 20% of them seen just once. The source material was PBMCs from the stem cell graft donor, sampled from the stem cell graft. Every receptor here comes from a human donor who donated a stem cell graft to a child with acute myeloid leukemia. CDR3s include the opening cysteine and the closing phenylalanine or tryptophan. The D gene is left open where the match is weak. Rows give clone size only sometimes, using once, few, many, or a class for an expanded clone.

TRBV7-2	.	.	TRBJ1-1	TGTGCCAGCAGCTTAGGCGGCCAGGGGAGCACTGAAGCTTTCTTT	CASSLGGQGSTEAFF
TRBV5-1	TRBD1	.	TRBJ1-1	TGCGCCAGCAGCTTACATAACAGGGGCACTGAAGCTTTCTTT	CASSLHNRGTEAFF
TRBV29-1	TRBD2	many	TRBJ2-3	TGCAGCGTTGAGGGTTTCAACGGGAGGGCCAGAGATACGCAGTATTTT	CSVEGFNGRARDTQYF
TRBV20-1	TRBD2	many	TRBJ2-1	TGCAGTGCTAGAGCGTTAGCGGGGGCGTCTTACAATGAGCAGTTCTTC	CSARALAGASYNEQFF
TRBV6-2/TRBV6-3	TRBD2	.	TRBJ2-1	TGTGCCAGCAGTTACAGCGGGAGGGCCTTAAATGAGCAGTTCTTC	CASSYSGRALNEQFF
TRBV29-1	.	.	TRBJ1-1	TGCAGCGTTGAAGTCACCGATTACGGAGCTTTCTTT	CSVEVTDYGAFF
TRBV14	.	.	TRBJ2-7	TGTGCCAGCAGCCAAGACATCTCTCCAGGGTACTCCTACGAGCAGTACTTC	CASSQDISPGYSYEQYF
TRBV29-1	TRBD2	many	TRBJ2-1	TGCAGCGTTGGACTGACTAGCGCCTCCTACAATGAGCAGTTCTTC	CSVGLTSASYNEQFF
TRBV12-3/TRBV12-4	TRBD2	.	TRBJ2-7	TGTGCCAGCAGTTCCTCGCTAGCGGGAGGCGAGCAGTACTTC	CASSSSLAGGEQYF
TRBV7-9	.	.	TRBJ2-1	TGTGCCAGCAGCCTTCAGACAGGCCCTGGGCCATACAATGAGCAGTTCTTC	CASSLQTGPGPYNEQFF
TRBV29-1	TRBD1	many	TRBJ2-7	TGCAGCACCAAAGGACAGGGGGACTCCTACGAGCAGTACTTC	CSTKGQGDSYEQYF
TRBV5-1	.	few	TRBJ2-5	TGCGCCAGCAGCTTGCCGCAGGACCAAGAGACCCAGTACTTC	CASSLPQDQETQYF
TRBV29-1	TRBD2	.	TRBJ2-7	TGCAGCGTCAGGACTAGCGGGAGCGCCTACGAGCAGTACTTC	CSVRTSGSAYEQYF
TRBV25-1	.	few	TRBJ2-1	TGTGCCAGCAGTGAATTCTCTGGCGGAGGCGATGAGCAGTTCTTC	CASSEFSGGGDEQFF
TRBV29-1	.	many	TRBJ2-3	TGCAGCGTTGCTGGCCTAGCCCCCACAGATACGCAGTATTTT	CSVAGLAPTDTQYF
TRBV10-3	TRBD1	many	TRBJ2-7	TGTGCCATCAGACCGGGACAGGGGGCCTACGAGCAGTACTTC	CAIRPGQGAYEQYF
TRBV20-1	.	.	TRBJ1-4	TGCAGTGCAGAAAGGGAAAAACTGTTTTTT	CSAEREKLFF
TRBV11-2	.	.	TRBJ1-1	TGTGCCAGCAGCGTCGGCGACCCTGGGAACACTGAAGCTTTCTTT	CASSVGDPGNTEAFF
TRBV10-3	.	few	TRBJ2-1	TGTGCCATCAGTGAGTCGGATTTAAAGTCCTACAATGAGCAGTTCTTC	CAISESDLKSYNEQFF
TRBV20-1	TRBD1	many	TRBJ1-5	TGCAGTGCTAGGGGACAGAATAGCAATCAGCCCCAGCATTTT	CSARGQNSNQPQHF
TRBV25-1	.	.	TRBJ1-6	TGTGCCAGCAGGGCGACGGGGGCTGTACGTTCACCCCTCCACTTT	CASRATGAVRSPLHF
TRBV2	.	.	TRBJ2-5	TGTGCCAGCAGTGAATACTCCGAAGAGACCCAGTACTTC	CASSEYSEETQYF
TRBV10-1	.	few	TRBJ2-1	TGCGCCAGCAGTGAGGCGGTAAACTCCTACAATGAGCAGTTCTTC	CASSEAVNSYNEQFF
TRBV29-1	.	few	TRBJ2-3	TGCAGCGTTGAGGAGGGGAAAGATACGCAGTATTTT	CSVEEGKDTQYF
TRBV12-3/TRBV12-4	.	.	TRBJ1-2	TGTGCCAGCAGTTCGGGGGACGGACTAAACTATGGCTACACCTTC	CASSSGDGLNYGYTF
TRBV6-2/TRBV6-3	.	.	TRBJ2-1	TGTGCCAGCATTAATTTTAGCGGACCAAAGAACCGGGAGCAGTTCTTC	CASINFSGPKNREQFF
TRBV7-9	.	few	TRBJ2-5	TGTGCCAGCAGCTTATCAGCAGCACACCAAGAGACCCAGTACTTC	CASSLSAAHQETQYF
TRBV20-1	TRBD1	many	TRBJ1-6	TGCAGTGCTAGGCCCGGGACAGGGGCTTCACCCCTCCACTTT	CSARPGTGASPLHF
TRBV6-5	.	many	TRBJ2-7	TGTGCCAGCTCTACATCCCGAGGATACGAGCAGTACTTC	CASSTSRGYEQYF
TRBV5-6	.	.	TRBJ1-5	TGTGCCAGCAGCCAATATCAAGGGGCCAATCAGCCCCAGCATTTT	CASSQYQGANQPQHF
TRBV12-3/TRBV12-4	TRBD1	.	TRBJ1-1	TGTGCCAGCTGGTTCCCCAGGGGGTACACTGAAGCTTTCTTT	CASWFPRGYTEAFF
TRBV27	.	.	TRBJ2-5	TGTGCCAGCAGTTTGGGGCAAAACGGGGAGACCCAGTACTTC	CASSLGQNGETQYF
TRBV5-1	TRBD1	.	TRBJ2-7	TGCGCCAGCAGCTCACCGGGACAGATAGAGCAGTACTTC	CASSSPGQIEQYF
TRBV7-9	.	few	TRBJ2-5	TGTGCCAGCAGCTTAAAACAGGGCCGTACCAAAGAGACCCAGTACTTC	CASSLKQGRTKETQYF
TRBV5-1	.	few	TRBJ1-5	TGCGCCAGCAGCATTCGGGGAGATCAGCCCCAGCATTTT	CASSIRGDQPQHF
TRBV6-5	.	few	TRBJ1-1	TGTGCCAGCAGTTACTCGACCGGGGGAATGAGAACCACTGAAGCTTTCTTT	CASSYSTGGMRTTEAFF
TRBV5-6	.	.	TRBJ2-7	TGTGCCAGCAGCTTGATCGGCAGGGCCCTCTACGAGCAGTACTTC	CASSLIGRALYEQYF
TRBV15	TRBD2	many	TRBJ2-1	TGTGCCACCAGCCTTACCGGGACTAGCGGGAGGTCCAGCTCCTACAATGAGCAGTTCTTC	CATSLTGTSGRSSSYNEQFF
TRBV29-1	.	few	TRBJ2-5	TGCAGCGTTGGGTACCGGGACCAAGAGACCCAGTACTTC	CSVGYRDQETQYF
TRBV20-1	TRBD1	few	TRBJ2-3	TGCAGTGCCGACCCCTGGGACAGGGGTTTCCCAGATACGCAGTATTTT	CSADPWDRGFPDTQYF
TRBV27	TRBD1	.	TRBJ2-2	TGTGCCAGCAGTTTCATCGGGACAGGGGGCGCCGGCGGGGAGCTGTTTTTT	CASSFIGTGGAGGELFF
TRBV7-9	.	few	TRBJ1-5	TGTGCCAGCAGCTTAGGGGGACCCAATCAGCCCCAGCATTTT	CASSLGGPNQPQHF
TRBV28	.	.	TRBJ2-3	TGTACCAGCAGTTCCAACCGGGAAGGGGGCACAGATACGCAGTATTTT	CTSSSNREGGTDTQYF
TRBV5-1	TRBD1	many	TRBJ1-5	TGCGCCAGCAGCACCGGGACAGGGGACCAGCCCCAGCATTTT	CASSTGTGDQPQHF
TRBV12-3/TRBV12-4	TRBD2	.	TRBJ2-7	TGTGCCAGCAGTTTGCAGCCAGCGGGGAAATACGAGCAGTACTTC	CASSLQPAGKYEQYF
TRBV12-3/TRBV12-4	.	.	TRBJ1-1	TGTGCCAGCAGTTTAAGAAGTGGGAACACTGAAGCTTTCTTT	CASSLRSGNTEAFF
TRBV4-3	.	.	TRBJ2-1	TGCGCCAGCAGCCAAGATTTTAAGTCCTACAATGAGCAGTTCTTC	CASSQDFKSYNEQFF
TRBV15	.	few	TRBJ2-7	TGTGCCACCAGCAGAGTGTCCGTGGACGAGCAGTACTTC	CATSRVSVDEQYF
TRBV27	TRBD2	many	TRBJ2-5	TGTGCCAGCAGACCGGGACTAGCGGCCTTCCCGACCCAGTACTTC	CASRPGLAAFPTQYF
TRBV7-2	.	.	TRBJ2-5	TGTGCCAGCAGCTTATACACTGGGGATGAGACCCAGTACTTC	CASSLYTGDETQYF
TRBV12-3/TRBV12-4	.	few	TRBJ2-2	TGTGCCAGCAGTCCCACGGCGGCCGGGGAGCTGTTTTTT	CASSPTAAGELFF